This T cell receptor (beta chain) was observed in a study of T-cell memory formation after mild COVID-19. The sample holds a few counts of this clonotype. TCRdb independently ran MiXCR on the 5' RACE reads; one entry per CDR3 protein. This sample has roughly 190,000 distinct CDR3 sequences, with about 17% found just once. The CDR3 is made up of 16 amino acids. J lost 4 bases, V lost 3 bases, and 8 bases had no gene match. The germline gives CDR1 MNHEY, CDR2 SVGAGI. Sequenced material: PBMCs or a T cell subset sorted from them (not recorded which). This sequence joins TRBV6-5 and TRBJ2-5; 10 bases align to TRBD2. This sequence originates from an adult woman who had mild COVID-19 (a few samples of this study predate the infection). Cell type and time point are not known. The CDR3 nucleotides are TGTGCCAGCAGTTATGCTAGCGGGAGTATCCTAGAGACCCAGTACTTC. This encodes CASSYASGSILETQYF.